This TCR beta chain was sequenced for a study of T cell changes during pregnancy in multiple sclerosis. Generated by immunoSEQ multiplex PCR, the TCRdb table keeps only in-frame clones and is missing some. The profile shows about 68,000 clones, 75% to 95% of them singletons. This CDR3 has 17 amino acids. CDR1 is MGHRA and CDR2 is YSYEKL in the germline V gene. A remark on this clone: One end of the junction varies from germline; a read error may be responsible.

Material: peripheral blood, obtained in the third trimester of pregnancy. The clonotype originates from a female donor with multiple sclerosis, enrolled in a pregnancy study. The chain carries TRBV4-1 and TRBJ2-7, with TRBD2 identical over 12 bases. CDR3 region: CASSHTLTSGSSHEQYF. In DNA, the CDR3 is TGCGCCAGCAGCCACACCTTGACTAGCGGGAGCTCCCACGAGCAGTACTTC.